These T cell receptor beta chains were read from a single sample in a study of OX40 agonist ivuxolimab in advanced cancers. The protocol was immunoSEQ multiplex PCR, while the TCRdb copy is restricted to in-frame clones and leaves out a portion. The top ten hold around 3.4% of the sample, which has 90,000 or so clones, 80% to 95% seen once. The source material was CD4+ or CD8+ T cells sorted from blood, sampled in a trial of the OX40 agonist ivuxolimab. Receptors were obtained from an adult with an advanced solid tumor such as melanoma, head and neck, liver or kidney cancer. Both conserved end residues are part of each CDR3. D genes are given only for firm matches. Only some rows state a clone size, as once, few, many or a class for expanded clones.

J: TRBJ2-4
V: TRBV29-1
size: NA
D: NA
DNA: TGCAGCGTTGAATTATGGGGGTTCCAAAACATTCAGTACTTC
CDR3: CSVELWGFQNIQYF

J: TRBJ1-2
V: TRBV27
size: NA
D: NA
DNA: TGTGCCAGCAGTTCCTCCGGCAACTATGGCTACACCTTC
CDR3: CASSSSGNYGYTF

J: TRBJ2-5
V: TRBV5-1
size: NA
D: NA
DNA: TGCGCCAGCAGTTATGAGGGTTTGGGGGGAGAGACCCAGTACTTC
CDR3: CASSYEGLGGETQYF

J: TRBJ1-5
V: TRBV5-6
size: NA
D: NA
DNA: TGTGCCAGCAGCCGGGGGACTTTTAGCAATCAGCCCCAGCATTTT
CDR3: CASSRGTFSNQPQHF

J: TRBJ2-1
V: TRBV7-6
size: NA
D: NA
DNA: TGTGCCAGCAGCTCTTCCGGGACACACACCAATGAGCAGTTCTTC
CDR3: CASSSSGTHTNEQFF

J: TRBJ2-7
V: TRBV11-2
size: NA
D: TRBD2
DNA: TGTGCCAGCAGCTTAGGGACTAGCTCATACGAGCAGTACTTC
CDR3: CASSLGTSSYEQYF

J: TRBJ2-5
V: TRBV7-9
size: NA
D: TRBD2
DNA: TGTGCCAGCAGCTCCCGGACTAGCGGGCCACAAGAGACCCAGTACTTC
CDR3: CASSSRTSGPQETQYF

J: TRBJ2-7
V: TRBV9
size: NA
D: NA
DNA: TGTGCCAGCAGCGTAGATCCGGGGCCGAACTACGAGCAGTACTTC
CDR3: CASSVDPGPNYEQYF

J: TRBJ1-1
V: TRBV19
size: few
D: NA
DNA: TGTGCCACCACAGGAGGGATGAGCACTGAAGCTTTCTTT
CDR3: CATTGGMSTEAFF

J: TRBJ2-1
V: TRBV7-8
size: NA
D: TRBD2
DNA: TGTGCCAGCAGCTTAAGCGGGGGGGGTACCTACAATGAGCAGTTCTTC
CDR3: CASSLSGGGTYNEQFF